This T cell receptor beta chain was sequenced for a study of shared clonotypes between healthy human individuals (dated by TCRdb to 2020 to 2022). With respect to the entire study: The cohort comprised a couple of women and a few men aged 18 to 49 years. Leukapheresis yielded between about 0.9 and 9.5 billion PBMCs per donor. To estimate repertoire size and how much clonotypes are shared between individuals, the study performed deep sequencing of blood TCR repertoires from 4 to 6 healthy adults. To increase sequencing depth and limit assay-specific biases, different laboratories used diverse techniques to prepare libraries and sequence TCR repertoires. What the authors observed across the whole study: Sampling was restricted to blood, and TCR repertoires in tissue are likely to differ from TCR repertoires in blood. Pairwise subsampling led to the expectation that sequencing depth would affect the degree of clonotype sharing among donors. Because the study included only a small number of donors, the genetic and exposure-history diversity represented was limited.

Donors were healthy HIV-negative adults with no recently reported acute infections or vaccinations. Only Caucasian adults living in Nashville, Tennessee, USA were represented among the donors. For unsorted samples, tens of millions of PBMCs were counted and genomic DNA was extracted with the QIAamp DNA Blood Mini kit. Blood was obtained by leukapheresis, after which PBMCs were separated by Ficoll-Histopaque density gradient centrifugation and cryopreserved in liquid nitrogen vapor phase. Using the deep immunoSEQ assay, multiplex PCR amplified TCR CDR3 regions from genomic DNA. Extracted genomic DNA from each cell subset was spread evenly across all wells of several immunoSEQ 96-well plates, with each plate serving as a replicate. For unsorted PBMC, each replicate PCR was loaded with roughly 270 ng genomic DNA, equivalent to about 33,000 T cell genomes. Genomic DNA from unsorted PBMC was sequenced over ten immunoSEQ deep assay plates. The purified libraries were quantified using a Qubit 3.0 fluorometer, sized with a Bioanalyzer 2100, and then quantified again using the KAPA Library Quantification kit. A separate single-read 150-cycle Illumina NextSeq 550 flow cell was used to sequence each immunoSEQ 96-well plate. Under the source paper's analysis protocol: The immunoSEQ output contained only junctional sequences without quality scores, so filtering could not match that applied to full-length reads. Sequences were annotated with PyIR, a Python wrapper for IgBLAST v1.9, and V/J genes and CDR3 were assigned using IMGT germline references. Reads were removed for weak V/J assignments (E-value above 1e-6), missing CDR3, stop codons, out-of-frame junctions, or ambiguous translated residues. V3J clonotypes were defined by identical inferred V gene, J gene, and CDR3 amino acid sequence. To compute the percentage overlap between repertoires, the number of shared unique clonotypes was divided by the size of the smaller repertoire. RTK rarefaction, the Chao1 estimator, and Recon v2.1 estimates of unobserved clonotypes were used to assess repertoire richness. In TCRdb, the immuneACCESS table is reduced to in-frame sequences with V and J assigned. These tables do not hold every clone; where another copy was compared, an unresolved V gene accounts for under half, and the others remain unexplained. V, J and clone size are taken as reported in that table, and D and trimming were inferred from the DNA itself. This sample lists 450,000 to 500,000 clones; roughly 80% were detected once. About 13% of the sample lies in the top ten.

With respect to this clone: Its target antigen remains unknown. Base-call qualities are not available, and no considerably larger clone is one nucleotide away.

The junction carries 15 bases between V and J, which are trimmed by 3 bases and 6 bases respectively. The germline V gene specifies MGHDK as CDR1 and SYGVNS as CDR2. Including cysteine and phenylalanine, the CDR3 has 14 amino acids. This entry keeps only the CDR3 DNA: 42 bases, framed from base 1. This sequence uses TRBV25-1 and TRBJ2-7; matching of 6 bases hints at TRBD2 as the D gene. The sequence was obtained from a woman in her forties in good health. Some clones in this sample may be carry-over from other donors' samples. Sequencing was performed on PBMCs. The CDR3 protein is CASSEFGGFGEQYF. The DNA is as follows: TGTGCCAGCAGTGAGTTCGGGGGATTCGGCGAGCAGTACTTC.